The entry that follows covers one TCR beta chain sequence. Its antigen is not known. This CDR3 is 13 amino acids long. Germline-derived CDR1 and CDR2 are ENHRY and SYGVKD. The V and J ends lost 6 bases and 2 bases respectively, with 10 bases between them. This entry comes from a study of post-analysis software for immune sequencing data. Across the whole study: Several disease courses (relapsing-remitting, secondary progressive and progressive-relapsing) of multiple sclerosis were included.

Included in the TCR beta cDNA libraries were unique molecular identifiers. Once roughly 0.85 to 11 million T cells were used, a few hundred thousand cDNA molecules resulted. One entry per CDR3 protein, called by TCRdb with MiXCR from the PCR reads. The repertoire holds 740,000 or so distinct CDR3 sequences, with approximately 53% as singletons. Study-wide results and caveats: Under F measure analysis, samples from one preparation batch co-clustered strongly. In patients, TRBV5-6, TRBV5-1 and TRBV20-1 belonged to roughly 5 TRBV segments found more frequently than in controls. There was significantly lower normalized Chao1 diversity in multiple sclerosis patients than in controls.

The sequencing sample was made of blood. This TCR came from a girl aged 5 to 17 with multiple sclerosis. The chain couples TRBV10-3 to TRBJ2-5, with D unclear. CDR3 protein: CAIRDVTQETQYF. The CDR3 DNA reads TGTGCCATCAGAGACGTAACTCAAGAGACCCAGTACTTC.